The rows below give T cell receptor beta chains drawn from one sample of a study of cytomegalovirus exposure and HLA in healthy donors. The repertoire was sequenced with immunoSEQ multiplex PCR; TCRdb's copy has only in-frame clones and lacks some. Of tens of thousands of clones in the sample, less than 75% were seen once. The sample comprised PBMCs. All receptors derive from a woman aged 30 to 39 in good health and CMV-seronegative. The CDR3 runs from the conserved cysteine through the conserved F or W. D genes are given only for firm matches. The size entry is marked missing in some rows and otherwise reads once, few, many or a size class.

d_gene	v_gene	abundance	j_gene	CDR3nt	CDR3aa
.	TRBV18	.	TRBJ1-2	TGTGCCAGCTCACCATCGAACATGGACTATGGCTACACCTTC	CASSPSNMDYGYTF
TRBD1	TRBV5-1	.	TRBJ2-3	TGCGCCAGCAGCTCGCAGGGGGCGCAGTCGACAGATACGCAGTATTTT	CASSSQGAQSTDTQYF
TRBD2	TRBV2	once	TRBJ2-5	TGTGCCAGCAGTGATAGCGGGGACTTACAAGAGACCCAGTACTTC	CASSDSGDLQETQYF
TRBD1	TRBV19	.	TRBJ1-4	TGTGCCAGTAGGGGACAGGCTAATGAAAAACTGTTTTTT	CASRGQANEKLFF
.	TRBV19	once	TRBJ1-1	TGTGCCAGTAGTATAGGGACAGTTGAAGCTTTCTTT	CASSIGTVEAFF
.	TRBV5-1	few	TRBJ2-7	TGCGCCAGCAGCCGGACATCCTACGAGCAGTACTTC	CASSRTSYEQYF
TRBD1	TRBV5-4	few	TRBJ2-2	TGTGCCAGCAGCCGACAGGGGATTGACGGGGAGCTGTTTTTT	CASSRQGIDGELFF
TRBD1	TRBV27	.	TRBJ1-6	TGTGCCAGCAGTTTTCGGGGACAGGGGGCGCCTATGAATTCACCCCTCCACTTT	CASSFRGQGAPMNSPLHF
TRBD2	TRBV5-1	many	TRBJ2-3	TGCGCCAGCAGCTTTGCGGGGGACCCACTCGATACGCAGTATTTT	CASSFAGDPLDTQYF
TRBD1	TRBV6-5	once	TRBJ1-2	TGTGCCAGCAGGACCGGGACAGGGCGAGGCTACACCTTC	CASRTGTGRGYTF
.	TRBV4-1	.	TRBJ2-7	TGCGCCAGCAGCCAAGAATTCCGCTCCTACGAGCAGTACTTC	CASSQEFRSYEQYF
.	TRBV4-3	.	TRBJ2-7	TGCGCCAGCAGCCAAGATAGGAGTCAGACCTACGAGCAGTACTTC	CASSQDRSQTYEQYF
.	TRBV25-1	.	TRBJ2-5	TGTGCCAGCAGTGATACCGGGACTCTAAGAGAGACCCAGTACTTC	CASSDTGTLRETQYF
.	TRBV5-4	.	TRBJ2-1	TGTGCCAGCAGCTTGGCTGGGGCCGGATACAATGAGCAGTTCTTC	CASSLAGAGYNEQFF
TRBD1	TRBV27	.	TRBJ2-7	TGTGCCAGCAACTGGGGACAGGAACTCTACGAGCAGTACTTC	CASNWGQELYEQYF
TRBD1	TRBV9	.	TRBJ1-2	TGTGCCAGCAGCGTCCTGACAGGGGGCCAATATGGCTACACCTTC	CASSVLTGGQYGYTF
.	TRBV21-1	.	TRBJ1-6	TGTGCCAGCAGCAAAGATTCCCCCCCAGGGATTATGGTTTGTAGACCCCTCCACTTT	CASSKDSPPGIMVCRPLHF
.	TRBV6-5	.	TRBJ1-5	TGTGCCAGCAGTTACTCGAATCGCGGGAATCAGCCCCAGCATTTT	CASSYSNRGNQPQHF
.	TRBV7-9	once	TRBJ2-1	TGTGCCAGCAGCTTAGTGGGCGGAGGGCCCTACAATGAGCAGTTCTTC	CASSLVGGGPYNEQFF
TRBD1	TRBV15	.	TRBJ1-5	TGTGCCACCAGTTCGGACAGGGGGGGCAATCAGCCCCAGCATTTT	CATSSDRGGNQPQHF
.	TRBV13	.	TRBJ1-1	TGTGCCAGCAGCTTTAAGTTCCCGGGGATGAACACTGAAGCTTTCTTT	CASSFKFPGMNTEAFF
TRBD1	TRBV4-3	.	TRBJ2-1	TGCGCCAGCAGCCAAGGGACAGGGGGCTGGAATGAGCAGTTCTTC	CASSQGTGGWNEQFF
.	TRBV5-4	.	TRBJ2-1	TGTGCCAGCAGCGAGGGCTGGAATGAGCAGTTCTTC	CASSEGWNEQFF
TRBD2	TRBV15	.	TRBJ2-1	TGTGCCACCAGAACGACTAGCGGGGGGTACAATGAGCAGTTCTTC	CATRTTSGGYNEQFF
TRBD1	TRBV5-1	.	TRBJ1-1	TGCGCCAGCAGCTCCTCGGGACAGGGCAACACTGAAGCTTTCTTT	CASSSSGQGNTEAFF
TRBD1	TRBV5-4	.	TRBJ2-3	TGTGCCAGCAGTTCCTCCGGGACAGCGAGCACAGATACGCAGTATTTT	CASSSSGTASTDTQYF
.	TRBV27	.	TRBJ1-6	TGTGCCAGCAGTTTAGGAGCGCGCAATTCACCCCTCCACTTT	CASSLGARNSPLHF
.	TRBV4-1	.	TRBJ2-5	TGCGCCAGCAGCCAATTAGGGGGGGGCGTCCAGGGGACCCAGTACTTC	CASSQLGGGVQGTQYF
TRBD1	TRBV7-9	.	TRBJ1-4	TGTGCCAGCAGCTTGGGGCCTACAGGGGGCGGTGAAAAACTGTTTTTT	CASSLGPTGGGEKLFF
.	TRBV7-8	.	TRBJ1-1	TGTGCCAGCAGCCCACCGGTTCACCGCCAGGCGAACACTGAAGCTTTCTTT	CASSPPVHRQANTEAFF
.	TRBV7-7	.	TRBJ2-5	TGTGCTAGCAGCTTCGGGTCGCGAGAGACCCAGTACTTC	CASSFGSRETQYF
TRBD1	TRBV5-1	.	TRBJ1-4	TGCGCCAGCAGCTTGGGGGGACAGTTCCAGGAAAAACTGTTTTTT	CASSLGGQFQEKLFF
.	TRBV7-9	.	TRBJ1-2	TGTGCCAGCACCCCGGGGGGGGCGCCCAAAAAATCAGCTAACTATGGCTACACCTTC	CASTPGGAPKKSANYGYTF
TRBD2	TRBV6-5	once	TRBJ2-5	TGTGCCAGCAGTCTAGCGGGGTGGGGACAAGAGACCCAGTACTTC	CASSLAGWGQETQYF
TRBD1	TRBV30	.	TRBJ2-7	TGTGCCTGGATCCCGGGACAGAGGAACCACTACGAGCAGTACTTC	CAWIPGQRNHYEQYF
TRBD1	TRBV5-1	.	TRBJ1-1	TGCGCCAGCAGCTTGGAGCCAGGGGGCACTGAAGCTTTCTTT	CASSLEPGGTEAFF
.	TRBV7-8	few	TRBJ1-1	TGTGCCAGCAGCTTAGCCGGGGACTACACTGAAGCTTTCTTT	CASSLAGDYTEAFF
.	TRBV25-1	many	TRBJ2-5	TGTGCCAGCAACACAAGGTGGAGATTATTGCAAGAGACCCAGTACTTC	CASNTRWRLLQETQYF
TRBD1	TRBV10-3	.	TRBJ2-7	TGTGCCACCCTCGGACAGGTAACCTACGAGCAGTACTTC	CATLGQVTYEQYF
.	TRBV19	.	TRBJ2-2	TGTGCCAGTAGTATACAGGGGTACACCGGGGAGCTGTTTTTT	CASSIQGYTGELFF
TRBD1	TRBV27	few	TRBJ1-1	TGTGCCAGCAGACCTTACCCGGGACAGGGGAACACTGAAGCTTTCTTT	CASRPYPGQGNTEAFF
TRBD2	TRBV4-2	few	TRBJ2-2	TGTGCCAGCAGCCAGGGGGTAGCGGGGGGCCCCACCGGGGAGCTGTTTTTT	CASSQGVAGGPTGELFF
TRBD2	TRBV7-2	.	TRBJ2-1	TGTGCCAGCGGATCGACGGGGGGGCGCTACAATGAGCAGTTCTTC	CASGSTGGRYNEQFF
.	TRBV18	.	TRBJ2-7	TGTGCCAGCTCACCCCTGGACACACACTACGAGCAGTACTTC	CASSPLDTHYEQYF